Presented here are 20 T cell receptor beta chains from one specimen sequenced in a study of neurological immune-mediated disorders. Indicated time point: longitudinal time-point 1 (baseline). Each CDR3 protein gets one entry after TCRdb re-called the 5' RACE reads with MiXCR. In the table there are approximately 70,000 distinct CDR3 sequences, roughly 10% of which are singletons. The specimen was PBMCs. These TCRs come from a man between 25 and 39 years old in good health.

This clonotype was counted ten times or more. The rearrangement uses TRBV20-1 and TRBJ2-1, with D perhaps given as TRBD1 or TRBD2 (5 bases each). From germline, CDR1 is DFQATT and CDR2 SNEGSKA (reference sequence). This CDR3 has 11 residues. Deletions cut 1 base from V and 15 bases from J, with 13 bases between. CDR3 protein: CSARAGPPTFF. CDR3 DNA sequence: TGCAGTGCTAGAGCGGGACCCCCGACGTTCTTC.

This clonotype came up many times. This chain connects TRBV5-1 to TRBJ2-6; D gene ambiguous. Germline CDR1 is SGHRS and CDR2 is YFSETQ. Trimming left V 4 bases short and J 4 bases short, with 12 bases between. The CDR3 is 15 residues long. The CDR3 loop is CASSPFAGGANVLTF. The CDR3 region has the DNA TGCGCCAGCAGCCCGTTTGCCGGAGGGGCCAACGTCCTGACTTTC. The full variable domain, completed using reference TRBV5-1 and TRBJ2-6, is KAGVTQTPRYLIKTRGQQVTLSCSPISGHRSVSWYQQTPGQGLQFLFEYFSETQRNKGNFPGRFSGRQFSNSRSEMNVSTLELGDSALYLCASSPFAGGANVLTFGAGSRLTVL.

This clonotype showed up many times. The rearrangement links TRBV29-1 to TRBJ1-2; D call uncertain. Germline CDR1 SQVTM, CDR2 ANQGSEA. The V end was cut by 4 bases, the J end by 3 bases, with 12 bases between. The CDR3 covers 13 residues. The CDR3 nucleotides read TGCAGCGTTGCCACAGACCTCGACTATGGCTACACCTTC. Translation gives CSVATDLDYGYTF.

This clonotype was seen repeatedly, ten times or more. The chain's CDR3 is CASSLAAGSTDTQYF. CDR3 DNA sequence: TGCGCCAGCAGCTTGGCCGCAGGAAGCACAGATACGCAGTATTTT. The V gene is TRBV5-1, the J gene TRBJ2-3, with D unclear. Germline lookup yields CDR1 SGHRS and CDR2 YFSETQ. Trimming took off 0 bases at V and 0 bases at J, with 8 bases between the two ends. The length of the CDR3 is 15 residues.

Of note for this clonotype: A clone one base away is much larger, so this may be a read error. The gene calls are TRBV29-1 and TRBJ1-1, with 8 bases lining up with TRBD1. Germline lookup yields CDR1 SQVTM and CDR2 ANQGSEA. This CDR3 comprises 14 residues. Trimming removed 7 bases from V and 5 bases from J; junction bases left unmatched: 12. CDR3 bases: TGCAGCGGACGGGACAGGTCCCCTGCGACTGAAGCTTTCTTT. This encodes CSGRDRSPATEAFF.

This clonotype was detected only a few times. This chain links TRBV5-1 with TRBJ2-1; TRBD1 might be the D (7 bases). CDR3 length: 15 residues. The germline CDR1 and CDR2 sequences are SGHRS and YFSETQ. V lost 7 bases to trimming and J lost 4 bases, with 18 bases between them. The CDR3 DNA sequence: TGCGCCAGCTCCGTCCAGGCAGGGGGGTACAATGAGCAGTTCTTC. This encodes CASSVQAGGYNEQFF.

There are many counts of this clonotype. The chain uses TRBV7-2 and TRBJ2-7; possible D gene TRBD1, 6 bases. Between the trimmed V and J ends, which lost 3 bases and 2 bases, there was a span of 11 bases. This CDR3 is built from 14 residues. Germline V gene sequence: CDR1 SGHTA, CDR2 FQGNSA. The CDR3 sequence is CASSFRDRTYEQYF. CDR3 nucleotides: TGTGCCAGCAGCTTCAGAGACAGGACCTACGAGCAGTACTTC.

This clonotype was picked up many times. The rearrangement uses TRBV4-1 and TRBJ2-7; 8 bases align to TRBD2. Germline V gives CDR1 MGHRA, CDR2 YSYEKL. The V segment lost 4 bases and the J segment 0 bases; nucleotides outside the gene matches: 5. The CDR3 runs to 15 residues. The CDR3 nucleotides read TGCGCCAGCAGCCTACTAGCGGAGAGCTCCTACGAGCAGTACTTC. Translation gives CASSLLAESSYEQYF.

This clonotype was seen ten or more times. The chain joins TRBV7-2 to TRBJ2-7; 7 nucleotides align to TRBD2. Germline assignment: CDR1 SGHTA and CDR2 FQGNSA. The CDR3 is made up of 17 amino acids. The J segment lost 0 bases and the V segment lost 0 bases, leaving 8 bases of the junction unmatched. As DNA, the CDR3 is TGTGCCAGCAGCTTAGCGGTTTCGGGAGGACTCTCCTACGAGCAGTACTTC. This sequence encodes CASSLAVSGGLSYEQYF.

This clonotype appeared a few times. This sequence joins TRBV20-1 and TRBJ2-7; the D is unclear. The CDR3 covers 12 residues. V was cut by 2 bases and J by 2 bases, with 7 bases left in between. Germline V lookup: CDR1 DFQATT, CDR2 SNEGSKA (reference sequence). The CDR3 DNA reads as TGCAGTGCTAGACCGGACGCCTACGAGCAGTACTTC. It encodes CSARPDAYEQYF.

The sample holds many counts of this clonotype. The chain recombines TRBV15 with TRBJ2-2, with D perhaps TRBD2 (6 bases). Trimming shortened V by 0 bases and J by 7 bases, and 15 bases separated the two germline ends. The CDR3 loop spans 16 amino acids. The germline V gene encodes CDR1 LNHNV and CDR2 YYDKDF (reference sequence). As DNA, the CDR3 is TGTGCCACCAGCAGAGATTTCGGCGGGCGGGGCGGGGAGCTGTTTTTT. Amino acid sequence: CATSRDFGGRGGELFF. Full variable domain (missing parts from reference TRBV15 and TRBJ2-2): DAMVIQNPRYQVTQFGKPVTLSCSQTLNHNVMYWYQQKSSQAPKLLFHYYDKDFNNEADTPDNFQSRRPNTSFCFLDIRSPGLGDTAMYLCATSRDFGGRGGELFFGEGSRLTVL.

This clonotype has at least ten counts. The rearrangement uses TRBV5-1 and TRBJ2-7, with 9 positions matching TRBD2. CDR3 length: 16 residues. J gave up 4 bases and V 0 bases, and 8 bases lay outside the gene matches. Germline V gene lookup returns CDR1 SGHRS and CDR2 YFSETQ. This CDR3 is CASSLASSGIIYEQYF. CDR3 in DNA: TGCGCCAGCAGCTTGGCGTCTAGCGGGATTATTTACGAGCAGTACTTC.

This clonotype has at least ten counts. J is TRBJ1-5 and V is TRBV20-1, with D uncertain. Germline CDR1 DFQATT, CDR2 SNEGSKA (reference sequence). There are 14 residues in the CDR3. Trimming pared 0 bases from V and 1 base from J, leaving 7 bases between. This chain's CDR3 is CSARESRSNQPQHF. The CDR3 nucleotides are TGCAGTGCTAGAGAAAGTAGAAGCAATCAGCCCCAGCATTTT.

The table lists this clonotype with a few counts. The V call is TRBV27, the J call TRBJ2-2; D may be TRBD1 or TRBD2 (5 bases each). The germline gives CDR1 MNHEY, CDR2 SMNVEV (reference sequence). This CDR3 region has 15 residues. The V end was cut by 6 bases, the J end by 7 bases, with 18 bases between. The CDR3 spells CASRPGTQVNGELFF. The CDR3 DNA sequence: TGTGCCAGCAGACCCGGGACCCAAGTGAACGGGGAGCTGTTTTTT.

This clonotype was picked up many times. The chain employs TRBV4-2 and TRBJ2-5; 10 nucleotides match TRBD1. The CDR3 totals 17 residues. CDR1 and CDR2 (germline): LGHNA, YNFKEQ. The V and J ends lost 0 bases and 5 bases, in that order; junction bases with no gene match: 9. In DNA form, the CDR3 reads TGTGCCAGCAGCCAAGATCTCGACAGGGGGCTTCGGGAGACCCAGTACTTC. Translated, it gives CASSQDLDRGLRETQYF.

This clonotype was observed at least ten times. The rearrangement links TRBV29-1 to TRBJ1-2, with D uncertain. Germline CDR1 SQVTM, CDR2 ANQGSEA. Trimming cost V 1 base and J 5 bases, with 8 bases left between them. The CDR3 is 12 amino acids. The CDR3 loop is CSVEASLYGYTF. DNA for the CDR3: TGCAGCGTTGAAGCATCGCTGTATGGCTACACCTTC. The variable domain in full, completed from reference TRBV29-1 and TRBJ1-2, reads SAVISQKPSRDICQRGTSLTIQCQVDSQVTMMFWYRQQPGQSLTLIATANQGSEATYESGFVIDKFPISRPNLTFSTLTVSNMSPEDSSIYLCSVEASLYGYTFGSGTRLTVV.

In this sample, this clonotype turned up many times. V usage is TRBV20-1 and J usage is TRBJ2-2; possibly TRBD1 or TRBD2 for D (5 bases each). V was shortened by 0 bases and J by 11 bases, with 13 bases between the two germline ends. The CDR3 runs to 13 residues. Germline CDR1 is DFQATT and CDR2 is SNEGSKA (reference sequence). CDR3 bases: TGCAGTGCTAGAGAGGGGGTAGGGCTTGAGCTGTTTTTT. The encoded protein is CSAREGVGLELFF.

This clonotype was found many times. V and J are TRBV27 and TRBJ2-7, with TRBD2 matching over 10 bases. J was trimmed by 2 bases and V by 5 bases; bases with no gene match: 9. This CDR3 region has 16 residues. Germline assignment: CDR1 MNHEY and CDR2 SMNVEV (reference sequence). The CDR3 spells CASSPRGLAETYEQYF. DNA for the CDR3: TGTGCCAGCAGTCCCCGAGGACTAGCGGAAACCTACGAGCAGTACTTC.

This clonotype showed up many times. J is TRBJ2-1 and V is TRBV4-1, with 12 bases lining up with TRBD2. The V segment lost 3 bases and the J segment 8 bases; nucleotides outside the gene matches: 17. The CDR3 contains 19 residues. Germline CDR1 and CDR2: MGHRA and YSYEKL. The DNA for the CDR3 is TGCGCCAGCAGCCAGCGACTAGCGGGAGTTTTAGTGGAGCCGGATGAGCAGTTCTTC. Amino acid sequence: CASSQRLAGVLVEPDEQFF.

This clonotype has at least ten counts. This chain uses TRBV12-3 or TRBV12-4 with TRBJ2-7, with D possibly TRBD1 on 6 matching bases. With 3 bases removed from V and 7 bases from J, the gap between germline ends came to 16 bases. CDR3 length equals 14 residues. The CDR3 DNA reads TGTGCCAGCAGTTTGACAGGCCCTGGACGTGAGCAGTACTTC. It codes for CASSLTGPGREQYF.